A single sample is the source of the 10 T cell receptor beta chains below, sequenced in a study of blood T cell repertoires in COVID-19. Clones were sequenced by immunoSEQ multiplex PCR, and TCRdb holds only the in-frame ones, with some missing. The profile shows around 250,000 clones, 86% of them singletons. The sample was peripheral blood. These receptors were obtained from a man at least 80 years old with acute or convalescent COVID-19.

The chain links TRBV6-2 or TRBV6-3 to TRBJ1-5, with D maybe TRBD1 (5 bases). The CDR3 is made up of 15 amino acids. Per germline, CDR1 MNHEY and CDR2 SVGEGT. The V gene lost 5 bases and the J gene lost 0 bases, with 11 bases spanning the gap. The CDR3 sequence: CASSRPQGSNQPQHF. CDR3 DNA sequence: TGTGCCAGCAGTCGACCTCAGGGTAGCAATCAGCCCCAGCATTTT.

V gene TRBV27 combines with J gene TRBJ2-1, with a possible D match to TRBD2 (6 bases). V was cut by 4 bases and J by 6 bases, with 10 bases left in between. The CDR3 runs 13 residues. Germline V gene lookup returns CDR1 MNHEY and CDR2 SMNVEV (reference sequence). As DNA, the CDR3 is TGTGCCAGCAGTTGGCGGGGTGGCAATGAGCAGTTCTTC. Protein product: CASSWRGGNEQFF.

This chain connects TRBV20-1 to TRBJ1-1; 7 bases line up with TRBD1. The CDR3 covers 11 residues. CDR1 is DFQATT, CDR2 SNEGSKA, per germline (reference sequence). Losses at the gene ends were 6 bases for V and 7 bases for J; bases not matched to a gene: 5. The CDR3 reads CSARGQHEAFF. CDR3 nucleotides: TGCAGTGCGAGGGGACAGCATGAAGCTTTCTTT.

The chain uses TRBV7-9 and TRBJ1-6; D is unresolved. V dropped 5 bases and J dropped 5 bases, with 4 bases sitting between them. The CDR3 spans 12 residues. Germline CDR1 SEHNR, CDR2 FQNEAQ (reference sequence). The CDR3 sequence is CASSEHNSPLHF. CDR3 sequence (DNA): TGTGCCAGCAGCGAGCATAATTCACCCCTCCACTTT.

The V gene is TRBV7-2, the J gene TRBJ1-2; no reliable D call. This CDR3 has 14 residues. Per germline, CDR1 SGHTA and CDR2 FQGNSA. Trimming removed 2 bases from V and 10 bases from J, with 17 bases in between. The CDR3 DNA sequence: TGTGCCAGCAGCTTACCTCCCCCGACTCGAGACTACACCTTC. Amino acids: CASSLPPPTRDYTF.

The rearrangement joins TRBV28 to TRBJ2-4; 9 bases match TRBD1. This CDR3 region has 16 residues. Looked up from germline, CDR1 is MDHEN and CDR2 is SYDVKM. With 5 bases clipped from V and 4 bases from J, the junction kept 9 bases outside the gene matches. CDR3 loop: CASSQPGQGLKNIQYF. CDR3 coding DNA: TGTGCCAGCAGTCAACCGGGACAGGGATTAAAAAACATTCAGTACTTC.

This clone was recorded only once. This chain uses TRBV3-1 (or the pseudogene TRBV3-2) with TRBJ1-3; possibly TRBD1 for D (6 bases). Between the trimmed V and J ends, which lost 4 bases and 2 bases, there was a span of 15 bases. CDR1 is LGHDT and CDR2 is YNNKEL in the germline V gene (reference sequence). There are 16 residues in the CDR3. DNA for the CDR3: TGTGCCAGCAGCCTAACTTCGGGGGGCACTGGAAACACCATATATTTT. It codes for CASSLTSGGTGNTIYF.

This clone was seen only once. The chain has TRBV5-4 and TRBJ1-5; 10 nucleotides line up with TRBD1. V lost 5 bases to trimming and J lost 7 bases; unmatched junction nucleotides: 6. Germline V CDR1 and CDR2: SGHNT, YYREEE (reference sequence). This CDR3 region has 14 residues. The CDR3 spells CASSRQGASQPQHF. The CDR3 coding sequence is TGTGCCAGCAGTCGACAGGGGGCGAGCCAGCCCCAGCATTTT.

The V gene is TRBV10-2, the J gene TRBJ1-6, with a weak D call TRBD1 (5 bases). The CDR3 has 18 amino acids. V was clipped by 2 bases and J by 0 bases, with 14 bases between them. Per the germline V gene, CDR1 is WSHSY and CDR2 is SAAADI. The CDR3 spells CASSETGQLSSYNSPLHF. CDR3 DNA sequence: TGCGCCAGCAGTGAGACAGGCCAGTTGAGCTCCTATAATTCACCCCTCCACTTT.

The chain combines TRBV5-4 with TRBJ1-4; 7 nucleotides agree with TRBD1. Germline V CDR1 and CDR2: SGHNT, YYREEE (reference sequence). J gave up 7 bases and V 4 bases, and 7 bases lay outside the gene matches. The CDR3 has 14 residues. CDR3 sequence reads: CASSRGGAGEKLFF. CDR3 DNA: TGTGCCAGCAGCCGAGGGGGCGCGGGTGAAAAACTGTTTTTT.